The rows below give T cell receptor beta chains drawn from one sample of a study of metastatic and nonmetastatic thyroid tumors. MiXCR reprocessed the PCR reads for TCRdb. The table lists 20,000 to 30,000 clones, around an eighth of them singletons. The specimen sequenced was blood. These receptors originate from a female donor with papillary thyroid cancer or a benign thyroid nodule (not recorded which). Some clones in this sample may be carry-over from other donors' samples. Each CDR3 is given with its conserved first and last residue. Each record gives: V gene, CDR3 protein.

V gene: TRBV6-1
CDR3 protein: CASSATGGYEQYF

V gene: TRBV20-1
CDR3 protein: CSARNRNNEQFF

V gene: TRBV19
CDR3 protein: CASSMHRGRMNTEAFF

V gene: TRBV4-1
CDR3 protein: CASSPGTSSTDTQYF

V gene: TRBV20-1
CDR3 protein: CSPQGGEQYF

V gene: TRBV15
CDR3 protein: CATSRASRDNEQFF

V gene: TRBV5-5
CDR3 protein: CASSPVGGVPYGYTF

V gene: TRBV6-1
CDR3 protein: CASTTDPTSGYTF

V gene: TRBV28
CDR3 protein: CASLQSVGLAAFSYEQYF

V gene: TRBV2
CDR3 protein: CASSEMDTEQHF

V gene: TRBV27
CDR3 protein: CASSSWTGSYEQYF

V gene: TRBV30
CDR3 protein: CAWSPSGGLNTEAFF

V gene: TRBV18
CDR3 protein: CASSPRTGSDEQYF

V gene: TRBV29-1
CDR3 protein: CSARERRGQWQFF

V gene: TRBV28
CDR3 protein: CASSLYRLNDNSPLHF

V gene: TRBV20-1
CDR3 protein: CSARWGQFSYEQYF

V gene: TRBV24-1
CDR3 protein: CATSDPRAQGSTGELFF

V gene: TRBV7-8
CDR3 protein: CASRTARDRSNEKLFF

V gene: TRBV11-2
CDR3 protein: CASSRGEDSRELFF

V gene: TRBV27
CDR3 protein: CASSSVDRTHEQYF

V gene: TRBV9
CDR3 protein: CASSSQVGGDEQYF

V gene: TRBV5-1
CDR3 protein: CASSLSLSGANVLTF

V gene: TRBV27
CDR3 protein: CASSLLQGSGEKLFF

V gene: TRBV29-1
CDR3 protein: CSVPDRGNEKLFF

V gene: TRBV19
CDR3 protein: CASSIVSGRPQHF

V gene: TRBV24-1
CDR3 protein: CATSGTTISDEQFF

V gene: TRBV5-1
CDR3 protein: CASSLAGVLGQETQYF

V gene: TRBV6-1
CDR3 protein: CASTRMGPREDEQFF

V gene: TRBV27
CDR3 protein: CASRGGVGAESEFF

V gene: TRBV11-1
CDR3 protein: CASSSRGGRALDTQYF

V gene: TRBV4-2
CDR3 protein: CASSRPQGAPKNEQFF

V gene: TRBV5-1
CDR3 protein: CASSLGGAETQYF

V gene: TRBV6-2/TRBV6-3
CDR3 protein: CASNDPLYNEQFF

V gene: TRBV7-2
CDR3 protein: CASSALGGGYSSNQPQHF

V gene: TRBV2
CDR3 protein: CASSRTSGGYQETQYF

V gene: TRBV20-1
CDR3 protein: CSSKRGGAEQYF

V gene: TRBV20-1
CDR3 protein: CSALGTQETQYF

V gene: TRBV19
CDR3 protein: CASIRTSYRQPQHF

V gene: TRBV11-2
CDR3 protein: CASSLGTDTQYF